The present TCR beta chain was sequenced within a study of patients and donors after allogeneic stem cell transplantation (TCRdb year 2020). V and J are trimmed by 5 bases and 0 bases, and the gene matches miss 9 bases of the junction. Spanning cysteine to phenylalanine, the CDR3 consists of 17 amino acids. Just CDR3 DNA is preserved here, 51 bases in frame from base 1. The library relied on RT-PCR. The sequencer was a NextSeq 550. TCRdb reprocessing: public reads trimmed at Q25 with fastp, clones called with MiXCR, in-frame beta chains kept. Duplicate CDR3 protein sequences are folded into a single record with the most common DNA and genes. The sample has 65,000 to 80,000 distinct CDR3 sequences on record, approximately 26% of them singletons. Around a quarter of the sample rests with the top ten. To note about this clonotype: Its antigen target is currently unknown. No base quality values were provided; no much bigger clone lies one nucleotide off.

Recombination linked TRBV12-3 or TRBV12-4 to TRBJ2-3; 9 of the junction bases match TRBD2. Sample: blood, either unsorted or a sorted T cell fraction (not recorded which). The sequence was obtained from a human donor who was either an allogeneic HSCT recipient or a stem cell or donor lymphocyte infusion donor (not recorded which). It is not recorded whose cells these are; they may come from a transplant donor. The CDR3 reads CASSPSLAGPSTDTQYF. At the DNA level, the sequence is TGTGCCAGCAGTCCCAGCCTAGCGGGGCCTAGCACAGATACGCAGTATTTT.